The 13 T cell receptor beta chains presented below share a single source sample, sequenced in a study of cytomegalovirus exposure and HLA in healthy donors. The PCR had 60 Vbeta and 13 Jbeta primers. Some clones are missing from TCRdb's copy, which holds only in-frame ones; the method was immunoSEQ multiplex PCR. Here the sample spans fewer than 85,000 clones, 55% to 75% being singletons. The source material was PBMCs. The receptors here all came from a woman in her 40s in good health and CMV-seropositive.

The V gene is TRBV19, the J gene TRBJ1-1, with D possibly being TRBD1 (6 bases). Germline CDR1 LNHDA, CDR2 SQIVND (reference sequence). With 7 bases removed from V and 5 bases from J, the gap between germline ends came to 11 bases. CDR3 length: 12 amino acids. CDR3 sequence: CASKGGRTEAFF. DNA for the CDR3: TGTGCCAGTAAAGGGGGAAGGACTGAAGCTTTCTTT.

The V call is TRBV6-5, the J call TRBJ2-5; D is uncertain. The germline V gene has CDR1 MNHEY and CDR2 SVGAGI. This CDR3 is built from 12 residues. Trimming took 6 bases from V and 3 from J, leaving 8 bases between them. The CDR3 DNA reads TGTGCCAGCAGAGCCGTGGAAGAGACCCAGTACTTC. It specifies CASRAVEETQYF.

This rearrangement joins TRBV9 to TRBJ1-4, with D possibly being TRBD1 (5 bases). Germline V gene lookup returns CDR1 SGDLS and CDR2 YYNGEE. V lost 2 bases and J lost 7, with 9 bases in between. The CDR3 totals 13 residues. CDR3 region: CASSVSGGEKLFF. The CDR3, as DNA: TGTGCCAGCAGCGTTTCGGGGGGTGAAAAACTGTTTTTT.

The chain has TRBV5-6 and TRBJ2-7; 8 nucleotides line up with TRBD1. CDR1 SGHDT and CDR2 YYEEEE come from the germline V gene. CDR3 size: 14 residues. V was clipped by 3 bases and J by 12 bases; unmatched bases: 14. The CDR3: CASSSDRVPAIAYF. The CDR3 nucleotides read TGTGCCAGCAGCTCGGACAGGGTGCCCGCCATTGCGTACTTC.

In nucleotides, the CDR3 is TGTGCCAGCAGTGAACAGGCAGTCTATGGCTACACCTTC. Translating gives CASSEQAVYGYTF. V usage is TRBV6-1 and J usage is TRBJ1-2, with D unclear. V was shortened by 2 bases and J by 4 bases, with 8 bases between the two germline ends. The CDR3 runs 13 residues. The germline CDR1 and CDR2 sequences are MNHNS and SASEGT.

The genes are TRBV5-4 and TRBJ1-2; D is possibly TRBD1 (6 bases). Per germline, CDR1 SGHNT and CDR2 YYREEE (reference sequence). The CDR3 has 16 amino acids. Trimming cost V 4 bases and J 2 bases, with 18 bases left between them. The CDR3, as DNA: TGTGCCAGCAGCAGTGGACGCCGGGACACGAACTATGGCTACACCTTC. Protein: CASSSGRRDTNYGYTF.

The chain uses TRBV19 and TRBJ1-4, with 9 nucleotides matching TRBD1. CDR3 length: 14 residues. J lost 11 bases, V lost 6 bases, and 10 bases had no gene match. Germline V lookup: CDR1 LNHDA, CDR2 SQIVND (reference sequence). The CDR3: CASSVGQGSVKLFF. DNA of the CDR3: TGTGCCAGTAGCGTGGGACAGGGCTCGGTGAAACTGTTTTTT.

This sequence joins TRBV11-2 and TRBJ1-1, with D unclear. The V end lost 4 bases, the J end lost 2 bases, and 8 bases lay between the germline ends. The CDR3 consists of 13 residues. The V gene's germline CDR1 is SGHAT and CDR2 FQNNGV. CDR3 sequence: CASSSNINTEAFF. The CDR3, as DNA: TGTGCCAGCAGCTCGAACATCAACACTGAAGCTTTCTTT.

The table lists this clone with a few counts. The CDR3, as DNA: TGTGCCAGCAGTGGTCAGGGGAATTCACCCCTCCACTTT. Protein sequence: CASSGQGNSPLHF. The rearrangement links TRBV2 to TRBJ1-6; perhaps TRBD1 as D (6 bases). The V gene lost 4 bases and the J gene lost 7 bases, with 8 bases spanning the gap. Looked up from germline, CDR1 is SNHLY and CDR2 is FYNNEI. The CDR3 sequence is 13 residues long.

V is TRBV2 and J is TRBJ2-7; the D gene is possibly TRBD1 (6 bases). Per the germline V gene, CDR1 is SNHLY and CDR2 is FYNNEI. V was pared by 7 bases and J by 9 bases, with 16 bases between. This CDR3 has 12 residues. The DNA of the CDR3 is TGTGCCAGCACGAGACTCGGACAGCGGCAGTACTTC. Its translation is CASTRLGQRQYF.

This clone was seen a few times. V gene TRBV4-2 combines with J gene TRBJ2-6; possible D gene TRBD2, 5 bases. The V and J ends lost 0 bases and 0 bases respectively, with 6 bases between them. This CDR3 has 16 amino acids. Looked up from germline, CDR1 is LGHNA and CDR2 is YNFKEQ. This CDR3 reads CASSQDTSSGANVLTF. The CDR3, as DNA: TGTGCCAGCAGCCAAGATACTAGCTCTGGGGCCAACGTCCTGACTTTC.

The rearrangement joins TRBV2 to TRBJ2-5; no reliable D call. The CDR3 spans 12 residues. V was cut by 6 bases and J by 5 bases, with 10 bases left in between. Germline V gene lookup returns CDR1 SNHLY and CDR2 FYNNEI. CDR3 residues: CASRVASETQYF. The DNA of the CDR3 is TGTGCCAGCAGGGTAGCTTCGGAGACCCAGTACTTC.

The chain couples TRBV6-4 to TRBJ2-1; 11 positions agree with TRBD2. The CDR3 totals 16 residues. Germline V lookup: CDR1 MRHNA, CDR2 SNTAGT. V was clipped by 10 bases and J by 6 bases; unmatched bases: 14. The chain's CDR3 is CATSPLAGGGLNEQFF. In DNA, the CDR3 is TGTGCCACTTCACCTTTAGCGGGGGGGGGCCTCAATGAGCAGTTCTTC.